The 11 T cell receptor beta chains below were found in one sample sequenced in a study of blood T cell repertoires in COVID-19. Libraries were prepared by immunoSEQ multiplex PCR; TCRdb keeps only in-frame clonotypes and omits some of them. The repertoire holds about 400,000 clones, with 75% to 90% as singletons. The sequenced material came from peripheral blood. These receptors all stem from a woman aged 30 to 39 with acute or convalescent COVID-19.

As concerns this clone: A junction boundary mismatches the germline segment, possibly from a read error. This sequence joins TRBV6-1 and TRBJ1-1; the D is unclear. The CDR3 spans 11 residues. From germline, CDR1 is MNHNS and CDR2 SASEGT. DNA for the CDR3: TGTGCCAGCAGTGAACCACCCAGAGAGGGCTTT. It codes for CASSEPPREGF.

V is TRBV6-5 and J is TRBJ2-7; a possible D gene is TRBD1 (5 bases). V was pared by 2 bases and J by 5 bases, with 10 bases between. The CDR3 has 13 residues. From germline, CDR1 is MNHEY and CDR2 SVGAGI. CDR3 amino acids: CASSYRWGDEQYF. CDR3 bases: TGTGCCAGCAGTTACCGGTGGGGCGACGAGCAGTACTTC.

This sequence joins TRBV5-1 and TRBJ2-3; the D gene is possibly TRBD2 (6 bases). V gave up 0 bases and J gave up 1 base, with 9 bases separating them. From germline, CDR1 is SGHRS and CDR2 YFSETQ. The length of the CDR3 is 15 residues. This CDR3 is CASSLAASGTDTQYF. The CDR3 DNA reads TGCGCCAGCAGCTTGGCCGCTAGCGGCACAGATACGCAGTATTTT.

The CDR3, as DNA: TGCGCCAGCAGCCAAGATTTTCTAGCGGGGGGCCAACGGGAGTTCTTC. Its translation: CASSQDFLAGGQREFF. The chain couples TRBV4-1 to TRBJ2-1, with 11 nucleotides matching TRBD2. The trim removed 0 bases at V and 14 bases at J, leaving 12 bases unmatched. The V gene's germline CDR1 is MGHRA and CDR2 YSYEKL. The CDR3 is 16 amino acids.

The chain has TRBV28 and TRBJ2-7, with a weak D call TRBD2 (7 bases). CDR1 MDHEN and CDR2 SYDVKM come from the germline V gene. The CDR3 is 16 amino acids. V was trimmed by 5 bases and J by 5 bases, leaving 22 bases between them. The CDR3 coding sequence is TGTGCCAGCAGTCCCGTGGGGGGGGCCACTTTCGACGAGCAGTACTTC. Translating it yields CASSPVGGATFDEQYF. The entire variable domain, with the rest obtained from reference TRBV28 and TRBJ2-7, is as follows: DVKVTQSSRYLVKRTGEKVFLECVQDMDHENMFWYRQDPGLGLRLIYFSYDVKMKEKGDIPEGYSVSREKKERFSLILESASTNQTSMYLCASSPVGGATFDEQYFGPGTRLTVT.

The CDR3 protein is CAISPPGYNEQFF. The CDR3 bases are TGTGCCATCAGTCCGCCAGGGTACAATGAGCAGTTCTTC. This chain links TRBV10-3 with TRBJ2-1; D possibly corresponds to TRBD1 (5 bases). Trimming shortened V by 5 bases and J by 4 bases, and 9 bases separated the two germline ends. Germline CDR1 is ENHRY and CDR2 is SYGVKD. CDR3 length equals 13 residues.

This clone has a handful of counts. V is TRBV7-2 and J is TRBJ2-7, with no clear D. V gave up 0 bases and J gave up 5 bases, with 8 bases separating them. CDR1 SGHTA and CDR2 FQGNSA come from the germline V gene. CDR3 size: 13 residues. CDR3 coding DNA: TGTGCCAGCAGCTTAGCTCCCCCTAACGAGCAGTACTTC. It is translated as CASSLAPPNEQYF.

J is TRBJ1-6 and V is TRBV7-9; D is undetermined. Deletions cut 1 base from V and 10 bases from J, with 8 bases between. The germline V gene has CDR1 SEHNR and CDR2 FQNEAQ (reference sequence). This CDR3 comprises 13 residues. In DNA, the CDR3 is TGTGCCAGCAGCTTAGTAGAGGGATCACCCCTCCACTTT. It translates to CASSLVEGSPLHF. The whole variable domain, remainder taken from reference TRBV7-9 and TRBJ1-6, is DTGVSQNPRHKITKRGQNVTFRCDPISEHNRLYWYRQTLGQGPEFLTYFQNEAQLEKSRLLSDRFSAERPKGSFSTLEIQRTEQGDSAMYLCASSLVEGSPLHFGNGTRLTVT.

The chain carries TRBV5-4 and TRBJ1-1, with TRBD1 matching over 11 bases. Germline V gene data show CDR1 as SGHNT and CDR2 as YYREEE (reference sequence). V trimming: 4 bases; J trimming: 6 bases; junction bases outside the gene matches: 8. The CDR3 extends over 15 amino acids. The CDR3 sequence: CASSPWDRGSSEAFF. In DNA form, the CDR3 reads TGTGCCAGCAGCCCCTGGGACAGGGGGTCATCTGAAGCTTTCTTT.

The CDR3 reads CASIRGKTGREETQYF. CDR3 in DNA: TGTGCCAGCATCAGGGGCAAAACGGGGAGGGAAGAGACCCAGTACTTC. The gene calls are TRBV7-9 and TRBJ2-5, with D possibly TRBD2 on 7 matching bases. The CDR3 has 16 amino acids. Germline loops: CDR1 SEHNR, CDR2 FQNEAQ (reference sequence). Trimming removed 7 bases at V and 3 bases at J, with 21 bases between.

This chain links TRBV3-1 (or the pseudogene TRBV3-2) with TRBJ2-1, with 8 positions matching TRBD2. The CDR3 consists of 15 residues. Trimming cost V 4 bases and J 5 bases; bases outside gene matches: 7. From germline, CDR1 is LGHDT and CDR2 YNNKEL (reference sequence). The CDR3 protein is CASSLGGGIHNEQFF. The CDR3 DNA follows: TGTGCCAGCAGCCTGGGCGGGGGGATCCACAATGAGCAGTTCTTC.